Following are 31 T cell receptor beta chains from one sample sequenced in a study of OX40 agonist ivuxolimab in advanced cancers. Repertoires were generated with immunoSEQ multiplex PCR, while TCRdb's copy carries only in-frame clones and drops some. The repertoire holds under 50,000 clones, 85% to 90% seen once, with 7.8% in the top ten. The sequencing here drew on CD4+ or CD8+ T cells sorted from blood, taken in a trial of the OX40 agonist ivuxolimab. These receptors came from an adult with an advanced solid tumor such as melanoma, head and neck, liver or kidney cancer.

V is TRBV6-5 and J is TRBJ2-4; tentatively, D is TRBD1 or TRBD2 (5 bases each). Deletions cut 0 bases from V and 1 base from J, with 10 bases between. Germline CDR1 MNHEY, CDR2 SVGAGI. The CDR3 has 16 amino acids. The CDR3, as DNA: TGTGCCAGCAGTTACTCGGGGGAAGCGGCCAAAAACATTCAGTACTTC. The encoded protein is CASSYSGEAAKNIQYF.

The chain has TRBV14 and TRBJ2-1; D could derive from TRBD1 or TRBD2 (5 bases each). Germline V CDR1 and CDR2: SGHDN, FVKESK. Trimming shortened V by 1 base and J by 0 bases, and 10 bases separated the two germline ends. This CDR3 has 16 residues. Written as DNA, the CDR3 is TGTGCCAGCAGCCAAGTTGGGACCCGCTCCTACAATGAGCAGTTCTTC. Translation gives CASSQVGTRSYNEQFF.

The chain links TRBV7-9 to TRBJ1-3, with no clear D. This CDR3 spans 16 amino acids. In germline, CDR1 is SEHNR, CDR2 FQNEAQ (reference sequence). V was cut by 5 bases and J by 0 bases, with 14 bases left in between. In DNA form, the CDR3 reads TGTGCCAGCAGCCCGACTGGGCTCTCCTCTGGAAACACCATATATTTT. It encodes CASSPTGLSSGNTIYF.

The J gene is TRBJ2-5, the V gene TRBV14; D is possibly TRBD1 or TRBD2 (5 bases each). V lost 4 bases to trimming and J lost 2 bases, with 14 bases between them. This CDR3 has 15 amino acids. Germline V lookup: CDR1 SGHDN, CDR2 FVKESK. As DNA, the CDR3 is TGTGCCAGCAGCCCTGCTTTGGGGGTACAAGAGACCCAGTACTTC. Translation gives CASSPALGVQETQYF.

This clone has a single count. This rearrangement joins TRBV30 to TRBJ2-7; no clear D. There are 11 residues in the CDR3. Germline V gene sequence: CDR1 GTSNPN, CDR2 SVGIG (reference sequence). The germline V and J ends were trimmed by 1 base and 4 bases, with 5 bases remaining between them. Written as DNA, the CDR3 is TGTGCCTGGAGTGCGACGTACGAGCAGTACTTC. Protein product: CAWSATYEQYF.

The V and J genes are TRBV5-1 and TRBJ2-7, with D hard to call. CDR1 SGHRS and CDR2 YFSETQ come from the germline V gene. There are 15 residues in the CDR3. With 4 bases removed from V and 1 base from J, the gap between germline ends came to 15 bases. The CDR3 nucleotides read TGCGCCAGCAGCCCGATTCTAGGCGGTTCCTACGAGCAGTACTTC. Translating gives CASSPILGGSYEQYF.

The rearrangement joins TRBV5-4 to TRBJ2-7; 9 bases are a match to TRBD2. The CDR3 has 15 residues. Trimming took 0 bases from V and 0 from J; bases not matched to a gene: 1. Per germline, CDR1 SGHNT and CDR2 YYREEE (reference sequence). The CDR3 sequence: CASSLDSGSSYEQYF. CDR3 sequence (DNA): TGTGCCAGCAGCTTGGATAGCGGGAGCTCCTACGAGCAGTACTTC. The variable domain in full, completed from reference TRBV5-4 and TRBJ2-7, reads ETGVTQSPTHLIKTRGQQVTLRCSSQSGHNTVSWYQQALGQGPQFIFQYYREEENGRGNFPPRFSGLQFPNYSSELNVNALELDDSALYLCASSLDSGSSYEQYFGPGTRLTVT.

In regard to this clone: The same CDR3 can be traced to other DNA sequences in this sample. The chain joins TRBV7-9 to TRBJ1-5; D may be TRBD1 (5 bases). This CDR3 contains 14 residues. V lost 1 base, J lost 4 bases, and 8 bases lay in between. The germline gives CDR1 SEHNR, CDR2 FQNEAQ (reference sequence). DNA for the CDR3: TGTGCCAGCAGCTTAGGGGCAGGGAATCAGCCCCAGCATTTT. Translating it yields CASSLGAGNQPQHF.

The rearrangement links TRBV5-8 to TRBJ2-1, with 7 bases fitting TRBD2. CDR1 SGHTS and CDR2 YDEGEE come from the germline V gene. V lost 5 bases, J lost 6 bases, and 8 bases stayed unmatched. CDR3 size: 14 residues. CDR3 DNA: TGTGCCAGCAGTACAGGAAGCGGGACCAATGAGCAGTTCTTC. Protein product: CASSTGSGTNEQFF.

The genes are TRBV30 and TRBJ1-5, with D perhaps TRBD1 (5 bases). Trimming removed 5 bases at V and 0 bases at J, with 11 bases between. CDR1 GTSNPN and CDR2 SVGIG come from the germline V gene (reference sequence). This CDR3 contains 14 residues. The CDR3: CAWSGGDSNQPQHF. CDR3 DNA: TGTGCCTGGTCGGGGGGGGATAGCAATCAGCCCCAGCATTTT. The full variable domain, completed using reference TRBV30 and TRBJ1-5, is SQTIHQWPATLVQPVGSPLSLECTVEGTSNPNLYWYRQAAGRGLQLLFYSVGIGQISSEVPQNLSASRPQDRQFILSSKKLLLSDSGFYLCAWSGGDSNQPQHFGDGTRLSIL.

The chain employs TRBV18 and TRBJ2-3; 7 positions match TRBD2. Germline V gene lookup returns CDR1 KGHSH and CDR2 LQKENI. V was clipped by 3 bases and J by 0 bases; unmatched bases: 9. The CDR3 is made up of 17 amino acids. CDR3 bases: TGTGCCAGCTCACCTAACGTCCTTAGCGGGAGCACAGATACGCAGTATTTT. It specifies CASSPNVLSGSTDTQYF.

The chain combines TRBV29-1 with TRBJ2-3; 9 nucleotides align to TRBD1. This CDR3 is built from 15 residues. The germline V gene encodes CDR1 SQVTM and CDR2 ANQGSEA. V gave up 7 bases and J gave up 4 bases; unmatched junction bases: 12. The CDR3 coding sequence is TGCAGCGCCCTACCGGGACAGGGCGCGTCAGATACGCAGTATTTT. Its protein product is CSALPGQGASDTQYF.

The chain employs TRBV18 and TRBJ2-7; D ambiguous. With 2 bases removed from V and 2 bases from J, the gap between germline ends came to 10 bases. The CDR3 runs to 14 residues. Germline-derived CDR1 and CDR2 are KGHSH and LQKENI. This CDR3 reads CASSPGVTTYEQYF. The CDR3 region has the DNA TGTGCCAGCTCACCAGGGGTTACCACCTACGAGCAGTACTTC.

The chain joins TRBV5-6 to TRBJ2-7; 10 positions match TRBD1. Unmatched junction bases numbered 6, after V lost 4 bases and J lost 11 bases. This CDR3 contains 12 residues. CDR1 is SGHDT, CDR2 YYEEEE, per germline. The CDR3 sequence: CASSPGQGIEYF. The CDR3 DNA is TGTGCCAGCAGCCCGGGACAGGGGATCGAGTACTTC.

This chain joins TRBV4-3 and TRBJ2-7; 11 bases are a match to TRBD2. The germline CDR1 and CDR2 sequences are LGHNA and YSLEER. The CDR3 has 16 amino acids. V gave up 4 bases and J gave up 3 bases; unmatched junction bases: 8. The CDR3 nucleotides are TGCGCCAGCAGCCGGGAGGCTCTAGCGGGAGGCTACGAGCAGTACTTC. Translated: CASSREALAGGYEQYF.

This chain connects TRBV7-6 to TRBJ1-5; no clear D gene. Per germline, CDR1 SGHVS and CDR2 FNYEAQ. With 1 base removed from V and 7 bases from J, the gap between germline ends came to 8 bases. The CDR3 loop spans 13 amino acids. The CDR3 region is CASSLGLRQPQHF. The CDR3 DNA is TGTGCCAGCAGCTTAGGTCTACGGCAGCCCCAGCATTTT.

The chain uses TRBV7-9 and TRBJ2-4; perhaps D is TRBD1 or TRBD2 (5 bases each). Germline CDR1 SEHNR, CDR2 FQNEAQ (reference sequence). Trimming took off 5 bases at V and 4 bases at J, with 12 bases between the two ends. The CDR3 extends over 14 amino acids. The CDR3 region has the DNA TGTGCCAGCAGCCCCCTCGGGGCTAAAAACATTCAGTACTTC. It codes for CASSPLGAKNIQYF.

The rearrangement joins TRBV27 to TRBJ1-1; possible D gene TRBD1, 5 bases. CDR3 length: 13 residues. Germline CDR1 and CDR2: MNHEY and SMNVEV (reference sequence). The ends were cut back, 5 bases at V and 7 bases at J, with 14 bases in the middle. The CDR3 nucleotides read TGTGCCAGCAGTCAACAAGACAGTGTTGAAGCTTTCTTT. It codes for CASSQQDSVEAFF.

The chain employs TRBV6-1 and TRBJ1-5; D ambiguous. CDR1 MNHNS and CDR2 SASEGT come from the germline V gene. The ends were cut back, 10 bases at V and 5 bases at J, with 15 bases in the middle. The CDR3 sequence is 13 residues long. This CDR3 is CATSGRVDQPQHF. Written as DNA, the CDR3 is TGTGCCACTTCTGGACGGGTTGATCAGCCCCAGCATTTT.

The chain combines TRBV5-1 with TRBJ2-7, with a weak D call TRBD2 (5 bases). The CDR3 runs 17 residues. The ends were cut back, 0 bases at V and 0 bases at J, with 16 bases in the middle. CDR1 is SGHRS and CDR2 is YFSETQ in the germline V gene. CDR3 nucleotide sequence: TGCGCCAGCAGCTTGGACCCAGTTGTAGGGAGCTCCTACGAGCAGTACTTC. Translating gives CASSLDPVVGSSYEQYF. Together with reference TRBV5-1 and TRBJ2-7, the CDR3 gives the full variable domain: KAGVTQTPRYLIKTRGQQVTLSCSPISGHRSVSWYQQTPGQGLQFLFEYFSETQRNKGNFPGRFSGRQFSNSRSEMNVSTLELGDSALYLCASSLDPVVGSSYEQYFGPGTRLTVT.

The rearrangement links TRBV5-4 to TRBJ2-6, with D unclear. From germline, CDR1 is SGHNT and CDR2 YYREEE (reference sequence). Between the trimmed V and J ends, which lost 2 bases and 0 bases, there was a span of 9 bases. The CDR3 contains 16 residues. The CDR3 loop is CASSFGRRSGANVLTF. Here the CDR3 DNA reads TGTGCCAGCAGCTTCGGACGGCGCTCTGGGGCCAACGTCCTGACTTTC. The variable domain in full, completed from reference TRBV5-4 and TRBJ2-6, reads ETGVTQSPTHLIKTRGQQVTLRCSSQSGHNTVSWYQQALGQGPQFIFQYYREEENGRGNFPPRFSGLQFPNYSSELNVNALELDDSALYLCASSFGRRSGANVLTFGAGSRLTVL.

DNA of the CDR3: TGTGCCTGGAGTGTGGAAGTTTCAGGAAGGGGTTCACCCCTCCACTTT. This sequence encodes CAWSVEVSGRGSPLHF. This chain connects TRBV30 to TRBJ1-6; tentative D call: TRBD1 (5 bases). The ends were cut back, 0 bases at V and 9 bases at J, with 18 bases in the middle. CDR1 is GTSNPN, CDR2 SVGIG, per germline (reference sequence). This CDR3 has 16 residues.

This clone has only one observation. The rearrangement joins TRBV12-1 to TRBJ1-2; no DNA check was done on the table's D call, TRBD1. TRBV12-1 is a pseudogene segment. The CDR3 is 13 amino acids. The CDR3: CASSCYGQGGYTF. The CDR3 nucleotides read TGTGCCAGCAGCTGTTACGGACAGGGAGGCTACACCTTC.

This rearrangement joins TRBV2 to TRBJ1-6, with D perhaps matching TRBD1 (6 bases). Germline lookup yields CDR1 SNHLY and CDR2 FYNNEI. The V end lost 8 bases, the J end lost 10 bases, and 15 bases lay between the germline ends. There are 13 residues in the CDR3. CDR3 loop: CASEWGHLSPLHF. For the CDR3, the DNA is TGTGCCAGCGAATGGGGACATCTCTCACCCCTCCACTTT. Full variable domain (missing parts from reference TRBV2 and TRBJ1-6): EPEVTQTPSHQVTQMGQEVILRCVPISNHLYFYWYRQILGQKVEFLVSFYNNEISEKSEIFDDQFSVERPDGSNFTLKIRSTKLEDSAMYFCASEWGHLSPLHFGNGTRLTVT.

The table lists this clone with a count of one. This chain links TRBV25-1 with TRBJ2-2; D gene unclear. The CDR3 loop spans 14 amino acids. V shed 3 bases and J shed 6 bases, with 11 bases lying between them. CDR1 and CDR2 from the germline V gene are MGHDK and SYGVNS. CDR3 region: CASSDPRFAGELFF. The CDR3 nucleotides read TGTGCCAGCAGTGATCCCCGGTTCGCCGGGGAGCTGTTTTTT.

This clone was seen only once. The V and J genes are TRBV11-2 and TRBJ1-6; the D is unclear. This CDR3 is 16 amino acids long. Germline values: CDR1 SGHAT, CDR2 FQNNGV. The V end was cut by 1 base, the J end by 4 bases, with 11 bases between. The DNA of the CDR3 is TGTGCCAGCAGCTTAGCGGCGACTATGTATAATTCACCCCTCCACTTT. Amino acid sequence: CASSLAATMYNSPLHF.

The genes are TRBV29-1 and TRBJ2-7; no definite D call. The CDR3 covers 12 residues. Germline V CDR1 and CDR2: SQVTM, ANQGSEA. Trimming removed 5 bases at V and 1 base at J, with 9 bases between. The CDR3 here is CSVSGNSYEQYF. DNA for the CDR3: TGCAGCGTTTCCGGCAATTCCTACGAGCAGTACTTC.

The chain uses TRBV6-5 and TRBJ2-7; 11 bases match TRBD2. Germline lookup yields CDR1 MNHEY and CDR2 SVGAGI. V lost 0 bases and J lost 3; bases outside the gene matches: 1. The CDR3 is made up of 15 amino acids. The CDR3 DNA follows: TGTGCCAGCAGTTACTCTACTAGCGGGGGCTACGAGCAGTACTTC. Residues: CASSYSTSGGYEQYF.

The chain recombines TRBV28 with TRBJ2-1; 10 bases map to TRBD2. From germline, CDR1 is MDHEN and CDR2 SYDVKM. Trimming at V came to 6 bases and at J to 2 bases, leaving 4 bases not matched to a gene. The CDR3 runs 15 residues. The CDR3 loop is CASRPSGRAYNEQFF. The CDR3 DNA reads TGTGCCAGCAGGCCGAGCGGGAGGGCCTACAATGAGCAGTTCTTC.

The gene calls are TRBV7-9 and TRBJ2-1, with no clear D. CDR3 size: 14 residues. Germline loops: CDR1 SEHNR, CDR2 FQNEAQ (reference sequence). Between the trimmed V and J ends, which lost 2 bases and 9 bases, there was a span of 14 bases. This CDR3 is CASSLYQYYPEQFF. The CDR3 nucleotides read TGTGCCAGCAGCTTATATCAGTATTATCCTGAGCAGTTCTTC.

The gene calls are TRBV7-9 and TRBJ2-7; 11 nucleotides align to TRBD2. CDR1 and CDR2 (germline): SEHNR, FQNEAQ (reference sequence). The CDR3 extends over 16 amino acids. After removal of 4 bases from V and 0 bases from J, the junction contained 5 bases not matched to a gene. This CDR3 is CASSSRLAGNSYEQYF. In DNA form, the CDR3 reads TGTGCCAGCAGCTCACGACTAGCGGGAAACTCCTACGAGCAGTACTTC.